This TCR beta chain was captured in a study of cytomegalovirus exposure and HLA in healthy donors. The study's findings and limits: The study carried out a later analysis of TCR beta sequences. It associated approximately 16,000 of them with specific HLA alleles at a false discovery rate of 0.05.

Though probably carrying unrecorded immune exposures, donors were nominally healthy at sampling. 13 Jbeta primers and 60 Vbeta primers were used for the PCR. Repertoires were generated with immunoSEQ multiplex PCR, while TCRdb's copy carries only in-frame clones and drops some. The table shows roughly 200,000 clones, with around 80% occurring only once. This clone has more than one count but fewer than ten. Its specificity is not known. The sequence was collected from a woman aged 55 to 70 in good health and CMV-seropositive. What was sequenced was PBMCs.

The CDR3 protein is CASSSQPTSGSKTQYF. The CDR3 region has the DNA TGTGCCAGCAGCTCACAGCCCACTAGCGGGAGTAAGACCCAGTACTTC. The rearrangement links TRBV7-9 to TRBJ2-5, with 11 nucleotides matching TRBD2. V was clipped by 4 bases and J by 6 bases; unmatched bases: 10. Germline V gene lookup returns CDR1 SEHNR and CDR2 FQNEAQ (reference sequence). This CDR3 spans 16 amino acids.